The 16 T cell receptor beta chains below all came from one sample that was sequenced in a study of Ad26.COV2.S vaccination and SARS-CoV-2 variants. Treatment defined: approximately 18 received Ad26.COV2.S at low or high dose, single or two shots; several received placebo; per-sample allocation not given. On day 63 after the first injection, vaccine and placebo recipients gave samples. The protocol was immunoSEQ multiplex PCR, while the TCRdb copy is restricted to in-frame clones and leaves out a portion. The sample has some 250,000 clones; around nine tenths are singletons. Sample: peripheral blood, taken in a trial of Ad26.COV2.S vaccine versus placebo. These receptors were collected from a person aged 18-60 years who received the Ad26.COV2.S COVID-19 vaccine or a placebo.

The chain couples TRBV2 to TRBJ1-1, with no clear D. Germline V lookup: CDR1 SNHLY, CDR2 FYNNEI. There are 15 residues in the CDR3. V lost 5 bases, J lost 4 bases, and 17 bases lay in between. The DNA for the CDR3 is TGTGCCAGCAGTTCAACTCCGGGGTTCTCCACTGAAGCTTTCTTT. Its protein is CASSSTPGFSTEAFF. The whole variable domain, remainder taken from reference TRBV2 and TRBJ1-1, is EPEVTQTPSHQVTQMGQEVILRCVPISNHLYFYWYRQILGQKVEFLVSFYNNEISEKSEIFDDQFSVERPDGSNFTLKIRSTKLEDSAMYFCASSSTPGFSTEAFFGQGTRLTVV.

This clone was seen just once. The V call is TRBV19, the J call TRBJ2-1; D might be TRBD1 or TRBD2, each matching 6 bases. Germline CDR1 is LNHDA and CDR2 is SQIVND (reference sequence). The CDR3 runs to 16 residues. V shed 5 bases and J shed 6 bases, with 20 bases lying between them. CDR3 sequence reads: CASSRLRGDPGNEQFF. CDR3 nucleotide sequence: TGTGCCAGTAGTCGACTGAGGGGGGATCCCGGCAATGAGCAGTTCTTC. Variable domain in full (rest from reference TRBV19 and TRBJ2-1): DGGITQSPKYLFRKEGQNVTLSCEQNLNHDAMYWYRQDPGQGLRLIYYSQIVNDFQKGDIAEGYSVSREKKESFPLTVTSAQKNPTAFYLCASSRLRGDPGNEQFFGPGTRLTVL.

The chain uses TRBV7-2 and TRBJ1-1; weak D call: TRBD1 (6 bases). This CDR3 region has 13 residues. CDR1 is SGHTA, CDR2 FQGNSA, per germline. V was clipped by 5 bases and J by 4 bases, with 11 bases between them. The CDR3 DNA is TGTGCCAGCAGCCGCGGACAGCCCACTGAAGCTTTCTTT. This codes for CASSRGQPTEAFF. The whole variable domain, filled in from reference TRBV7-2 and TRBJ1-1, reads GAGVSQSPSNKVTEKGKDVELRCDPISGHTALYWYRQSLGQGLEFLIYFQGNSAPDKSGLPSDRFSAERTGGSVSTLTIQRTQQEDSAVYLCASSRGQPTEAFFGQGTRLTVV.

The V and J genes are TRBV6-4 and TRBJ1-1; D is undetermined. CDR3 length: 13 amino acids. The ends were cut back, 5 bases at V and 1 base at J, with 8 bases in the middle. Germline lookup yields CDR1 MRHNA and CDR2 SNTAGT. Written as DNA, the CDR3 is TGTGCCAGCAGTTCTCAGGCGAACACTGAAGCTTTCTTT. Protein product: CASSSQANTEAFF.

The V call is TRBV6-1, the J call TRBJ1-2, with D unclear. There are 15 residues in the CDR3. Trimming removed 0 bases at V and 1 base at J, with 9 bases between. The germline V gene encodes CDR1 MNHNS and CDR2 SASEGT. DNA for the CDR3: TGTGCCAGCAGTGAAGCGGCGGAGGGTAACTATGGCTACACCTTC. It yields the protein CASSEAAEGNYGYTF.

The chain combines TRBV5-6 with TRBJ1-4; 9 bases align to TRBD1. The germline gives CDR1 SGHDT, CDR2 YYEEEE. V lost 1 base to trimming and J lost 1 base; unmatched junction nucleotides: 2. The length of the CDR3 is 16 residues. The CDR3 DNA follows: TGTGCCAGCAGCTTGATGGACAGGGGAACTAATGAAAAACTGTTTTTT. Its protein is CASSLMDRGTNEKLFF.

This chain connects TRBV12-3 or TRBV12-4 to TRBJ1-2; D unresolved. V was clipped by 6 bases and J by 8 bases, with 10 bases between them. CDR3 length: 11 amino acids. CDR3 region: CASSSLGGYTF. CDR3 DNA sequence: TGTGCCAGCAGCTCATTGGGGGGCTACACCTTC.

The J gene is TRBJ1-2, the V gene TRBV28; tentatively, D is TRBD1 (6 bases). Trimming removed 5 bases at V and 4 bases at J, with 11 bases between. This CDR3 has 13 residues. The germline gives CDR1 MDHEN, CDR2 SYDVKM. The CDR3 DNA is TGTGCCAGCAGTGCAGACAGGATCTATGGCTACACCTTC. The encoded protein is CASSADRIYGYTF.

This clone was picked up one time. This chain uses TRBV7-6 with TRBJ2-1; D unclear. V was trimmed by 2 bases and J by 1 base, leaving 12 bases between them. CDR3 length: 16 amino acids. Per the germline V gene, CDR1 is SGHVS and CDR2 is FNYEAQ. The CDR3 reads CASSLPTGKSYNEQFF. CDR3 in DNA: TGTGCCAGCAGCTTACCGACTGGCAAGTCCTACAATGAGCAGTTCTTC. Looking up the rest from reference TRBV7-6 and TRBJ2-1 gives the full variable domain: GAGVSQSPRYKVTKRGQDVALRCDPISGHVSLYWYRQALGQGPEFLTYFNYEAQQDKSGLPNDRFSAERPEGSISTLTIQRTEQRDSAMYRCASSLPTGKSYNEQFFGPGTRLTVL.

The gene calls are TRBV28 and TRBJ2-2; TRBD2 is a possible D gene (5 bases). CDR1 and CDR2 from the germline V gene are MDHEN and SYDVKM. Trimming removed 4 bases at V and 4 bases at J, with 16 bases between. The CDR3 length is 16 residues. DNA for the CDR3: TGTGCCAGCAGTTGGGTATCTTTAGGGAGCACCGGGGAGCTGTTTTTT. Encoded protein: CASSWVSLGSTGELFF.

This chain joins TRBV11-2 and TRBJ2-7; D perhaps matches TRBD1 (5 bases). CDR1 is SGHAT and CDR2 is FQNNGV in the germline V gene. The CDR3 spans 14 residues. Trimming cost V 0 bases and J 3 bases, with 9 bases left between them. The chain's CDR3 is CASSLDRVYYEQYF. The CDR3 DNA follows: TGTGCCAGCAGCTTAGACAGGGTATACTACGAGCAGTACTTC.

In this sample, this clone turned up once. The chain recombines TRBV19 with TRBJ2-1, with 7 bases lining up with TRBD1. The junction had 9 bases not matched to a gene; V was cut back by 3 bases and J by 4 bases. The germline V gene encodes CDR1 LNHDA and CDR2 SQIVND (reference sequence). The CDR3 contains 16 residues. The DNA of the CDR3 is TGTGCCAGTAGTATCCTACTCAGGGGGATATACAATGAGCAGTTCTTC. Protein sequence: CASSILLRGIYNEQFF.

This clone appeared once. V usage is TRBV5-6 and J usage is TRBJ1-5; D gene unclear. There are 12 residues in the CDR3. Deletions cut 1 base from V and 4 bases from J, with 3 bases between. Germline-derived CDR1 and CDR2 are SGHDT and YYEEEE. The CDR3 bases are TGTGCCAGCAGCTTGTCTAATCAGCCCCAGCATTTT. This translates into CASSLSNQPQHF.

CDR3: CASTRWTGPATTNEQFF. The CDR3 DNA follows: TGTGCCAGCACCCGCTGGACAGGTCCAGCCACGACGAATGAGCAGTTCTTC. V usage is TRBV7-2 and J usage is TRBJ2-1, with 7 bases aligning to TRBD1. CDR1 and CDR2 (germline): SGHTA, FQGNSA. V was pared by 7 bases and J by 7 bases, with 19 bases of the junction left unmatched. This CDR3 spans 17 amino acids.

The chain employs TRBV7-8 and TRBJ1-6; D ambiguous. The length of the CDR3 is 14 residues. Per the germline V gene, CDR1 is SGHVS and CDR2 is FQNEAQ. Trimming removed 4 bases from V and 9 bases from J, with 13 bases in between. The CDR3 region is CASSSATKGSPLHF. In DNA form, the CDR3 reads TGTGCCAGCAGCTCGGCTACGAAGGGTTCACCCCTCCACTTT.

The chain is built from TRBV29-1 and TRBJ2-1; D is ambiguous. The CDR3 is made up of 12 amino acids. With 2 bases removed from V and 4 bases from J, the gap between germline ends came to 6 bases. The germline gives CDR1 SQVTM, CDR2 ANQGSEA. CDR3 residues: CSVEWVYNEQFF. The CDR3 region has the DNA TGCAGCGTTGAATGGGTATACAATGAGCAGTTCTTC.